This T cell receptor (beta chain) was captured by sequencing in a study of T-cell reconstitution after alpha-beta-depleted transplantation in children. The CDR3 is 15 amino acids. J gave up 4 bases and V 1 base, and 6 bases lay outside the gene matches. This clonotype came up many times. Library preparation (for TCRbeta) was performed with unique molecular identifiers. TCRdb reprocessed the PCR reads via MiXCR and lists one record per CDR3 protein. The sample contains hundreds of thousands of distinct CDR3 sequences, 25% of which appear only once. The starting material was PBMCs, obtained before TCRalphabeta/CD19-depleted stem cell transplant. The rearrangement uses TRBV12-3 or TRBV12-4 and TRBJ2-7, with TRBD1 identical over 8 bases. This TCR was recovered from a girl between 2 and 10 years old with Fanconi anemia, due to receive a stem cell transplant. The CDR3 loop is CASSLGTGRLYEQYF. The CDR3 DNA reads TGTGCCAGCAGTTTAGGGACAGGGAGACTGTACGAGCAGTACTTC.